The following is a T cell receptor (beta chain) sequence with its context. Generated by immunoSEQ multiplex PCR, the TCRdb table keeps only in-frame clones and is missing some. Of 40,000 to 50,000 clones in the sample, roughly 93% are singletons; the top ten hold roughly 7.4%. The data stem from a study of T cell changes during pregnancy in multiple sclerosis. The CDR3 contains 18 residues. The V and J ends lost 8 bases and 4 bases, in that order; junction bases with no gene match: 22. In germline, CDR1 is MDHEN, CDR2 SYDVKM. The TCR originated in a female donor with multiple sclerosis, enrolled in a pregnancy study. The sequencing used CD8+ T cells from peripheral blood mononuclear cells, collected in the third trimester of pregnancy. The chain carries TRBV28 and TRBJ2-7; 8 bases line up with TRBD1. The CDR3 DNA follows: TGTGCCAGCGACGAAGGACTTTCACACAGGGGGTTTAGGTACGAGCAGTACTTC. As protein: CASDEGLSHRGFRYEQYF.